These 27 T cell receptor beta chains originate from one sample sequenced in a study of tumour-infiltrating T cells in Burkitt lymphoma. The assay was immunoSEQ multiplex PCR, and TCRdb's table has in-frame clones only and misses some. Among 1,800 or so clones listed, approximately 18% were seen once. The sequencing input was tumor tissue. All receptors derive from a human donor with diffuse large B-cell lymphoma.

The rearrangement links TRBV9 to TRBJ1-2; TRBD1 matches 8 bases. The CDR3 is 16 residues long. The germline V gene has CDR1 SGDLS and CDR2 YYNGEE. Unmatched junction bases numbered 16, after V lost 6 bases and J lost 6 bases. CDR3 bases: TGTGCCAGCACCCCCGGGACAGGTGTTTCATCGGATGGCTACACCTTC. Its translation is CASTPGTGVSSDGYTF.

The CDR3 protein is CASSVTVLGQGTDTQYF. CDR3 sequence (DNA): TGTGCCAGCAGTGTAACCGTCCTAGGTCAGGGCACAGATACGCAGTATTTT. The chain links TRBV6-1 to TRBJ2-3; D gene ambiguous. CDR1 MNHNS and CDR2 SASEGT come from the germline V gene. The CDR3 sequence is 17 residues long. V was pared by 4 bases and J by 1 base, with 18 bases between.

There are a few counts of this clone. The V gene is TRBV19, the J gene TRBJ2-4, with 9 bases identical to TRBD1. From germline, CDR1 is LNHDA and CDR2 SQIVND (reference sequence). The CDR3 consists of 15 residues. The junction had 2 bases not matched to a gene; V was cut back by 4 bases and J by 1 base. The CDR3 sequence is CASSSDRGAKNIQYF. In DNA, the CDR3 is TGTGCCAGTAGTAGCGACAGGGGGGCCAAAAACATTCAGTACTTC.

The V and J genes are TRBV9 and TRBJ1-6; no clear D gene. The CDR3 runs 14 residues. From germline, CDR1 is SGDLS and CDR2 YYNGEE. Trimming stripped 2 bases from V and 6 bases from J, with 9 bases between. The CDR3 nucleotides are TGTGCCAGCAGCGTGAGTGTCGGTAATTCACCCCTCCACTTT. Encoded protein: CASSVSVGNSPLHF.

This clone appeared a few times. The CDR3 DNA reads as TGTGCCAGCAGTTTATCGTTCCAGCTCTATGGCTACACCTTC. Protein sequence: CASSLSFQLYGYTF. The chain combines TRBV27 with TRBJ1-2; D unclear. Germline CDR1 reads MNHEY; CDR2 reads SMNVEV (reference sequence). The CDR3 totals 14 residues. V gave up 0 bases and J gave up 4 bases, with 9 bases separating them.

This clone was seen only a few times. The V and J genes are TRBV7-9 and TRBJ2-1; D is perhaps TRBD1 (5 bases). The CDR3 length is 17 residues. Trimming stripped 3 bases from V and 3 bases from J, with 18 bases between. Germline CDR1 reads SEHNR; CDR2 reads FQNEAQ (reference sequence). The CDR3 reads CASSFRSRAGFYNEQFF. CDR3 DNA: TGTGCCAGCAGCTTCCGATCCCGGGCAGGGTTCTACAATGAGCAGTTCTTC.

The chain uses TRBV30 and TRBJ2-3, with TRBD1 as a possible D gene (6 bases). The germline V gene has CDR1 GTSNPN and CDR2 SVGIG (reference sequence). The germline V and J ends were trimmed by 3 bases and 4 bases, with 11 bases remaining between them. The CDR3 loop spans 13 amino acids. Here the CDR3 DNA reads TGTGCCTGGAGCAGAGGGGGACCAGATACGCAGTATTTT. This gives the protein CAWSRGGPDTQYF.

This chain connects TRBV2 to TRBJ2-5, with D possibly matching TRBD2 (7 bases). Germline CDR1 is SNHLY and CDR2 is FYNNEI. The length of the CDR3 is 13 residues. Trimming cost V 8 bases and J 3 bases, with 13 bases left between them. CDR3 DNA sequence: TGTGCCAGCGGGGGGGCAGGGGAAGAGACCCAGTACTTC. Translating gives CASGGAGEETQYF.

V and J are TRBV11-2 and TRBJ1-1; D is unresolved. Deletions cut 5 bases from V and 1 base from J, with 11 bases between. Germline V gene lookup returns CDR1 SGHAT and CDR2 FQNNGV. The CDR3 has 14 amino acids. CDR3 protein: CASSPRTRNTEAFF. As DNA, the CDR3 is TGTGCCAGCAGCCCCAGGACGAGGAACACTGAAGCTTTCTTT.

The chain recombines TRBV4-1 with TRBJ2-7, with unresolved D. The germline V gene encodes CDR1 MGHRA and CDR2 YSYEKL. The CDR3 loop spans 14 amino acids. V dropped 1 base and J dropped 1 base, with 8 bases sitting between them. The CDR3 coding sequence is TGCGCCAGCAGCCAAGGACTGGAGTCCTACGAGCAGTACTTC. Residues: CASSQGLESYEQYF.

J is TRBJ1-2 and V is TRBV6-1; a weak D match, TRBD1 (5 bases). Trimming cost V 1 base and J 8 bases, with 8 bases left between them. Germline V gene sequence: CDR1 MNHNS, CDR2 SASEGT. The CDR3 has 12 residues. Here the CDR3 DNA reads TGTGCCAGCAGTGAAGTTCGGGACGGCTACACCTTC. It codes for CASSEVRDGYTF.

With regard to this clone: Mismatch with germline at one junction end may stem from a read error. V usage is TRBV30 and J usage is TRBJ1-5; 8 positions match TRBD1. Germline CDR1 reads GTSNPN; CDR2 reads SVGIG (reference sequence). The CDR3 loop spans 13 amino acids. CDR3 bases: TGTGCCTGGAGCGGACAGGGTGGACAGCTCCAGCATTTT. Residues: CAWSGQGGQLQHF. The full variable domain, with the rest looked up from reference TRBV30 and TRBJ1-5, is SQTIHQWPATLVQPVGSPLSLECTVEGTSNPNLYWYRQAAGRGLQLLFYSVGIGQISSEVPQNLSASRPQDRQFILSSKKLLLSDSGFYLCAWSGQGGQLQHFGDGTRLSIL.

This clone was seen a handful of times. This chain joins TRBV4-1 and TRBJ1-4; maybe TRBD1 (6 bases). The length of the CDR3 is 16 residues. Trimming left V 0 bases short and J 4 bases short, with 12 bases between. From germline, CDR1 is MGHRA and CDR2 YSYEKL. CDR3 sequence reads: CASSQDQPGVNEKLFF. CDR3 DNA: TGCGCCAGCAGCCAAGATCAGCCAGGGGTTAATGAAAAACTGTTTTTT.

This clone was counted only a few times. The rearrangement links TRBV4-1 to TRBJ2-2; D call uncertain. V lost 5 bases, J lost 3 bases, and 7 bases lay in between. This CDR3 is built from 13 residues. Germline V CDR1 and CDR2: MGHRA, YSYEKL. The CDR3 spells CASSAAYTGELFF. For the CDR3, the DNA is TGCGCCAGCAGCGCGGCTTACACCGGGGAGCTGTTTTTT.

The V and J genes are TRBV7-6 and TRBJ1-2; D uncertain. The V end lost 5 bases, the J end lost 2 bases, and 9 bases lay between the germline ends. CDR1 and CDR2 (germline): SGHVS, FNYEAQ. This CDR3 is 13 amino acids long. The CDR3 here is CASSLWQNYGYTF. The DNA for the CDR3 is TGTGCCAGCAGCCTATGGCAGAACTATGGCTACACCTTC.

The V call is TRBV6-1, the J call TRBJ1-1; 9 bases line up with TRBD1. The CDR3 totals 16 residues. CDR1 MNHNS and CDR2 SASEGT come from the germline V gene. V dropped 2 bases and J dropped 4; count of bases not matched to a gene: 8. The CDR3 protein is CASSERTGASGTEAFF. The CDR3 coding sequence is TGTGCCAGCAGTGAAAGGACAGGGGCCTCGGGCACTGAAGCTTTCTTT.

The chain uses TRBV29-1 and TRBJ1-1, with 10 bases identical to TRBD1. The CDR3 contains 12 residues. Germline assignment: CDR1 SQVTM and CDR2 ANQGSEA. V shed 4 bases, J shed 7 bases, and the junction held 3 bases outside the gene matches. The CDR3 loop reads CSVGQGAVEAFF. DNA for the CDR3: TGCAGCGTTGGACAGGGGGCGGTTGAAGCTTTCTTT.

In its sample, this clone was seen a few times. This chain uses TRBV18 with TRBJ2-1; 10 bases are shared with TRBD2. The CDR3 consists of 17 residues. After removal of 0 bases from V and 4 bases from J, the junction contained 6 bases not matched to a gene. Germline lookup yields CDR1 KGHSH and CDR2 LQKENI. CDR3 in amino acids: CASSPPGLAGAYNEQFF. CDR3 nucleotides: TGTGCCAGCTCACCACCCGGGCTAGCGGGGGCGTACAATGAGCAGTTCTTC.

CDR3: CATYGLNTGELFF. CDR3 nucleotides: TGTGCCACATACGGACTCAACACCGGGGAGCTGTTTTTT. The chain employs TRBV6-6 and TRBJ2-2, with a weak D call TRBD2 (5 bases). The CDR3 is 13 residues long. Germline V gives CDR1 MNHNY, CDR2 SVGAGI (reference sequence). The ends were cut back, 10 bases at V and 2 bases at J, with 11 bases in the middle.

In this sample, this clone turned up a few times. The V call is TRBV2, the J call TRBJ1-1; no clear D gene. Looked up from germline, CDR1 is SNHLY and CDR2 is FYNNEI. Between the trimmed V and J ends, which lost 7 bases and 7 bases, there was a span of 22 bases. This CDR3 comprises 15 residues. CDR3 loop: CASIHGRSFSGEAFF. The CDR3 nucleotides are TGTGCCAGCATCCACGGGCGGAGTTTTAGTGGTGAAGCTTTCTTT.

The chain combines TRBV5-4 with TRBJ2-5; tentatively, D is TRBD2 (6 bases). The ends were cut back, 2 bases at V and 4 bases at J, with 9 bases in the middle. CDR3 length: 13 amino acids. Germline CDR1 is SGHNT and CDR2 is YYREEE (reference sequence). The CDR3 DNA sequence: TGTGCCAGCAGCTTCTCGGGGGTAGAGACCCAGTACTTC. This codes for CASSFSGVETQYF.

The table lists this clone with a few counts. The chain carries TRBV5-6 and TRBJ1-5; D ambiguous. This CDR3 comprises 16 residues. Germline-derived CDR1 and CDR2 are SGHDT and YYEEEE. The germline V and J ends were trimmed by 1 base and 1 base, with 12 bases remaining between them. CDR3 amino acids: CASSLFTVGSNQPQHF. CDR3 nucleotides: TGTGCCAGCAGCTTGTTTACAGTTGGCAGCAATCAGCCCCAGCATTTT.

This clone was counted a few times. The J gene is TRBJ2-2, the V gene TRBV9; D unclear. The CDR3 has 15 residues. V lost 2 bases and J 0 bases, leaving 8 bases between the germline ends. Germline loops: CDR1 SGDLS, CDR2 YYNGEE. In DNA form, the CDR3 reads TGTGCCAGCAGCGTCTATGGCACGAACACCGGGGAGCTGTTTTTT. This sequence encodes CASSVYGTNTGELFF.

The chain joins TRBV29-1 to TRBJ1-1, with D possibly TRBD1 on 6 matching bases. There are 15 residues in the CDR3. V was cut by 2 bases and J by 4 bases, with 17 bases left in between. The germline V gene encodes CDR1 SQVTM and CDR2 ANQGSEA. The CDR3 nucleotides read TGCAGCGTTGAAACTGGACAGCCGGGATTCACTGAAGCTTTCTTT. Protein product: CSVETGQPGFTEAFF.

CDR3 sequence (DNA): TGTGCCAGCACCGTACTTGGGGAAAAACTGTTTTTT. As protein: CASTVLGEKLFF. The rearrangement joins TRBV6-6 to TRBJ1-4; D gene ambiguous. This CDR3 has 12 amino acids. Trimming removed 7 bases at V and 8 bases at J, with 11 bases between. Germline values: CDR1 MNHNY, CDR2 SVGAGI (reference sequence).

The chain recombines TRBV14 with TRBJ2-1, with 8 bases lining up with TRBD1. Trimming cost V 4 bases and J 0 bases; bases outside gene matches: 5. The V gene's germline CDR1 is SGHDN and CDR2 FVKESK. This CDR3 contains 16 residues. The CDR3 sequence: CASSPTGVSSYNEQFF. The CDR3 DNA follows: TGTGCCAGCAGCCCGACAGGGGTGAGCTCCTACAATGAGCAGTTCTTC.

The J gene is TRBJ2-1, the V gene TRBV4-1; D remains ambiguous. The V and J ends lost 0 bases and 8 bases respectively, with 5 bases between them. The V gene's germline CDR1 is MGHRA and CDR2 YSYEKL. This CDR3 spans 12 amino acids. The CDR3 is CASSQDRDEQFF. The DNA for the CDR3 is TGCGCCAGCAGCCAAGATAGGGATGAGCAGTTCTTC.